The source of this T cell receptor beta chain is a study of PD-1 blockade in mismatch repair-deficient tumors. General observations from the study: Rapid post-treatment expansion, then contraction, generally preceding radiologic response, marked tumor-resident clones.

Mismatch repair deficiency was confirmed in all patients, by PCR or immunohistochemistry. TCRdb's copy holds only in-frame clones and misses some; the assay was immunoSEQ multiplex PCR. The sample consists of around 100,000 clones, about 83% of them appearing once. The germline gives CDR1 MNHEY, CDR2 SMNVEV (reference sequence). The CDR3 contains 15 residues. Trimming cost V 3 bases and J 4 bases, with 16 bases left between them. Regarding this clone: Its target is not known.

This receptor was identified in an adult with mismatch repair-deficient cancer. The genes are TRBV27 and TRBJ2-7; D is perhaps TRBD1 (6 bases). The sequencing used peripheral blood, collected just over 59 weeks after starting pembrolizumab. CDR3 amino acids: CASSFEAQGIYEQYF. CDR3 nucleotides: TGTGCCAGCAGTTTCGAGGCGCAGGGGATATACGAGCAGTACTTC.